The 16 T cell receptor beta chains listed next were all sequenced from one sample in a study of T cells in Graves' hyperthyroidism and ophthalmopathy (dated by TCRdb to about 2019). Library generation was performed with multiplex PCR. These reads were obtained on an Illumina HiSeq 2000. The TCR beta CDR3 regions were amplified from the RNA transcripts. The first round of RT-PCR for the TCR CDR3 was performed with the HTBI primer set and the Qiagen OneStep RT-PCR kit. TCRdb reanalyzed the raw reads on its own, using fastp at Q25 for trimming and MiXCR for clone calling, and kept in-frame beta chains. Records with the same CDR3 protein are collapsed into one entry carrying the most frequent genes and DNA. A total of roughly 750,000 distinct CDR3 sequences appear in this sample, about a sixth of them only once. The biggest ten clones account for approximately 8.4% of the sample. Specimen: blood. Receptors originate from a man aged 18-30 years with Graves' hyperthyroidism.

This clonotype was observed at least ten times. This rearrangement joins TRBV18 to TRBJ1-5, with no clear D. CDR3 size: 13 residues. The V gene's germline CDR1 is KGHSH and CDR2 LQKENI. Trimming left V 7 bases short and J 6 bases short, with 13 bases between. The CDR3 DNA follows: TGTGCCAGCTGCGCGGGGTTTGGTCAGCCCCAGCATTTT. Its translation: CASCAGFGQPQHF. Based on the CDR3 plus reference TRBV18 and TRBJ1-5, the full variable domain is NAGVMQNPRHLVRRRGQEARLRCSPMKGHSHVYWYRQLPEEGLKFMVYLQKENIIDESGMPKERFSAEFPKEGPSILRIQQVVRGDSAAYFCASCAGFGQPQHFGDGTRLSIL.

This clonotype has more than one count but fewer than ten. The chain recombines TRBV28 with TRBJ1-2; 7 nucleotides line up with TRBD1. CDR1 and CDR2 from the germline V gene are MDHEN and SYDVKM. J was trimmed by 7 bases and V by 3 bases; bases with no gene match: 5. CDR3 size: 13 residues. CDR3 in amino acids: CASSFDRVVGYTF. In nucleotides, the CDR3 is TGTGCCAGCAGTTTCGACAGGGTGGTTGGCTACACCTTC.

This clonotype was counted only a few times. This rearrangement joins TRBV10-3 to TRBJ1-5; 10 nucleotides agree with TRBD1. Germline V gene sequence: CDR1 ENHRY, CDR2 SYGVKD. The junction had 7 bases not matched to a gene; V was cut back by 4 bases and J by 7 bases. The CDR3 is 15 residues long. Written as DNA, the CDR3 is TGTGCCATCAGTGCGACAGGGGGCACAAGACAGCCCCAGCATTTT. This translates into CAISATGGTRQPQHF.

This clonotype was recorded at least ten times. The DNA of the CDR3 is TGTGCCAGCACCGTGACTAGCGGGGAAGAGACCCAGTACTTC. Translation gives CASTVTSGEETQYF. This chain links TRBV12-3 or TRBV12-4 with TRBJ2-5; 11 bases are a match to TRBD2. The J segment lost 3 bases and the V segment lost 7 bases, leaving 4 bases of the junction unmatched. The CDR3 contains 14 residues.

J is TRBJ2-7 and V is TRBV2; D possibly corresponds to TRBD1 (5 bases). The length of the CDR3 is 13 residues. Germline V gives CDR1 SNHLY, CDR2 FYNNEI. The ends were cut back, 6 bases at V and 2 bases at J, with 11 bases in the middle. CDR3 sequence: CASRTGAPYEQYF. The CDR3 bases are TGTGCCAGCAGAACAGGAGCCCCCTACGAGCAGTACTTC.

Turning to this clonotype: Because it lacks the conserved phenylalanine or tryptophan at the end, this CDR3 is likely a read error. V is TRBV18 and J is TRBJ2-1; perhaps TRBD2 as D (5 bases). The CDR3 contains 15 residues. V lost 0 bases, J lost 3 bases, and 9 bases lay in between. Per the germline V gene, CDR1 is KGHSH and CDR2 is LQKENI. CDR3 in amino acids: CASSPPRASYNEQFL. DNA of the CDR3: TGTGCCAGCTCACCACCGAGGGCAAGCTACAATGAGCAGTTCCTC.

There are a few counts of this clonotype. V gene TRBV27 combines with J gene TRBJ2-1; D tentatively fits TRBD1 or TRBD2 (5 bases each). The germline V gene has CDR1 MNHEY and CDR2 SMNVEV (reference sequence). Trimming shortened V by 6 bases and J by 3 bases, and 18 bases separated the two germline ends. CDR3 length: 16 amino acids. The CDR3 region is CASSMGTGMGYNEQFF. The CDR3 nucleotides are TGTGCCAGCAGCATGGGGACGGGAATGGGCTACAATGAGCAGTTCTTC.

This clonotype was counted at least ten times. The chain couples TRBV30 to TRBJ1-5; D is undetermined. Germline values: CDR1 GTSNPN, CDR2 SVGIG (reference sequence). The V gene lost 2 bases and the J gene lost 2 bases, with 13 bases spanning the gap. The CDR3 runs to 15 residues. CDR3: CAWSPQRSGNQPQHF. The CDR3 DNA sequence: TGTGCCTGGAGTCCCCAAAGGTCTGGCAATCAGCCCCAGCATTTT.

This chain connects TRBV7-9 to TRBJ1-2; D unclear. Germline CDR1 reads SEHNR; CDR2 reads FQNEAQ (reference sequence). The CDR3 sequence is 11 residues long. V gave up 8 bases and J gave up 5 bases, with 9 bases separating them. CDR3 amino acids: CASGHDYGYTF. DNA for the CDR3: TGTGCCAGCGGCCATGATTATGGCTACACCTTC.

DNA for the CDR3: TGCGCCAGCAGCATAGGACAGGCTCAGGCTTTCTTT. It translates to CASSIGQAQAFF. The chain carries TRBV5-1 and TRBJ1-1; 7 nucleotides align to TRBD1. This CDR3 region has 12 residues. Germline-derived CDR1 and CDR2 are SGHRS and YFSETQ. The V segment lost 4 bases and the J segment 11 bases; nucleotides outside the gene matches: 8.

There are a few counts of this clonotype. The J gene is TRBJ2-1, the V gene TRBV7-9; D remains ambiguous. This CDR3 contains 12 residues. Deletions cut 5 bases from V and 10 bases from J, with 12 bases between. Germline lookup yields CDR1 SEHNR and CDR2 FQNEAQ (reference sequence). CDR3 protein: CASSARGIEQFF. In DNA, the CDR3 is TGTGCCAGCAGCGCCCGAGGAATAGAGCAGTTCTTC.

Ten or more counts support this clonotype. The rearrangement joins TRBV7-8 to TRBJ2-7, with TRBD2 matching 11 bases. V shed 6 bases, J shed 4 bases, and the junction held 11 bases outside the gene matches. Germline V gene sequence: CDR1 SGHVS, CDR2 FQNEAQ. The CDR3 has 16 residues. This CDR3 reads CASRSGTSGGGYEQYF. In nucleotides, the CDR3 is TGTGCCAGCAGGTCCGGGACTAGCGGAGGGGGATACGAGCAGTACTTC.

This chain joins TRBV15 and TRBJ2-7; TRBD2 aligns across 12 bases. The trim removed 2 bases at V and 3 bases at J, leaving 11 bases unmatched. Germline CDR1 is LNHNV and CDR2 is YYDKDF (reference sequence). The CDR3 is 18 residues long. In DNA, the CDR3 is TGTGCCACCAGCAGAAAAGGACTAGCGGGACCAAAAAACTACGAGCAGTACTTC. Its protein product is CATSRKGLAGPKNYEQYF.

The table lists this clonotype with many counts. The rearrangement uses TRBV29-1 and TRBJ2-7, with TRBD2 matching over 7 bases. The CDR3 runs to 11 residues. Germline-derived CDR1 and CDR2 are SQVTM and ANQGSEA. With 6 bases clipped from V and 5 bases from J, the junction kept 4 bases outside the gene matches. The CDR3 loop is CSVGGSHEQYF. The CDR3 bases are TGCAGCGTGGGGGGGAGCCACGAGCAGTACTTC.

V and J are TRBV5-1 and TRBJ2-1; 7 bases match TRBD2. Trimming at V came to 4 bases and at J to 8 bases, leaving 9 bases not matched to a gene. CDR3 length: 14 amino acids. Germline lookup yields CDR1 SGHRS and CDR2 YFSETQ. The CDR3 DNA is TGCGCCAGCAGCCTGAGCGGTGGGGGGGATGAGCAGTTCTTC. Encoded protein: CASSLSGGGDEQFF. Drawing the rest from reference TRBV5-1 and TRBJ2-1, the complete variable domain is KAGVTQTPRYLIKTRGQQVTLSCSPISGHRSVSWYQQTPGQGLQFLFEYFSETQRNKGNFPGRFSGRQFSNSRSEMNVSTLELGDSALYLCASSLSGGGDEQFFGPGTRLTVL.

The genes are TRBV20-1 and TRBJ1-2, with D unclear. Germline CDR1 reads DFQATT; CDR2 reads SNEGSKA (reference sequence). The germline V and J ends were trimmed by 0 bases and 1 base, with 9 bases remaining between them. This CDR3 comprises 14 residues. CDR3 nucleotides: TGCAGTGCTAGAGATCTCGGGGTTAACTATGGCTACACCTTC. This codes for CSARDLGVNYGYTF.